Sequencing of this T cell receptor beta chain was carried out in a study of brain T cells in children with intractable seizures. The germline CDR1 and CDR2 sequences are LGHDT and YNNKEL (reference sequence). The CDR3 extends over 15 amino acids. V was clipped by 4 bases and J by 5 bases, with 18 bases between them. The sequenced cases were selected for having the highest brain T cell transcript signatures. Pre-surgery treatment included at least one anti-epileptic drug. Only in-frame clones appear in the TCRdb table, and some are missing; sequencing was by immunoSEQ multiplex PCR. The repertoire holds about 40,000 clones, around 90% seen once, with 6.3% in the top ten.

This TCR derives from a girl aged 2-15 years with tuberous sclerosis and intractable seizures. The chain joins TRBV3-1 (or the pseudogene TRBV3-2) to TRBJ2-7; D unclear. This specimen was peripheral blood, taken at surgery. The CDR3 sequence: CASSPGPTPEDEQYF. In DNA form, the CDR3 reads TGTGCCAGCAGCCCCGGGCCCACCCCTGAGGACGAGCAGTACTTC.